The clone carrying this TCR beta chain was seen a few times. The data originate from a study of CD4 and CD8 cells across lung adenocarcinoma regions. Localized lung adenocarcinoma, a non-small cell lung cancer, affected the donors. V was clipped by 7 bases and J by 0 bases, with 10 bases between them. The CDR3 covers 15 residues. Germline V CDR1 and CDR2: MNHNS, SASEGT. Each CDR3 protein is one row after TCRdb ran MiXCR on the PCR reads. The table lists several thousand distinct CDR3 sequences, approximately 45% of them singletons. The rearrangement joins TRBV6-1 to TRBJ1-6; D possibly corresponds to TRBD1 (5 bases). The sequenced sample consisted of CD4+ T cells from the margin of a lung tumor. This TCR was sampled from a male donor with lung adenocarcinoma. The CD4 and CD8 labels of this study may be unreliable. The CDR3 region has the DNA TGTGCCAGCACGAAGGGGCACTCCTATAATTCACCCCTCCACTTT. It codes for CASTKGHSYNSPLHF.